What follows is one T cell receptor beta chain and its context. This clonotype was found a few times. Its antigen remains unidentified. Per-base quality was not reported, and no clone a single base away is much larger than it. This entry is derived from a study of identical twins (dated by TCRdb to the mid-2010s). A note on the overall study: The study deep-sequenced TCR alpha and beta repertoires from monozygotic twins, unrelated adults of various ages and cord blood to test whether fetal clonotypes persist. To rule out contamination, replicate twin experiments were performed at different times with different library preparation protocols. Broad study findings and their caveats: Abundant cord blood beta clonotypes had fewer insertions, young adult naive repertoires showed a similar but weaker trend, and memory repertoires showed no such trend. Invariant T cells such as MAIT and iNKT could partly confound zero-insertion analyses, although diverse VJ usage argued against such confounding for most clonotypes. In monozygotic twins, out-of-frame TCR alpha sharing was systematically underestimated by recombination models, although the models agreed with sharing between unrelated individuals. Because the same donors could not be followed over many years, the conclusions depended on cross-sectional statistical analysis. A weaker excess of twin sharing was found in beta out-of-frame sequences because the signal-to-noise ratio was lowered by fewer shared sequences. Compared with coincidental sharing between unrelated individuals, out-of-frame TCR alpha sequences shared between twins had an excess of sequences with low generation probability.

The method was 5' RACE. The sequencing machine was an Illumina HiSeq 2000. A universal primer binding site was introduced by template switching, and a unique molecular identifier was present in the final cDNA, enabling accurate counting of TCR cDNA molecules. First-strand cDNA for TCR alpha and beta chains was synthesized from specific primers in the conserved constant-segment region. To control for contamination, every cDNA library carried two barcodes: a SMART-Mk sample barcode plus Illumina barcodes. TruSeq adapter sequences and Illumina sample barcodes were added in two successive PCR steps. The TCR alpha and beta cDNA libraries were sequenced on the Illumina HiSeq platform using custom primers. For the original study's pipeline: MiGEC was used to process raw reads and extract unique molecular identifiers, and MiXCR was used to find CDR3 positions. Recombination models were inferred per individual with the repgenHMM and IGoR tools using an EM algorithm. Shared clonotypes were analyzed with the tcR package in R, and sharing was normalized by the product of cloneset sizes. Out-of-frame nonproductive sequences were analyzed to study raw recombination free of thymic and clonal selection effects. Using fastp trimming at Q25 and MiXCR clonotype assembly, TCRdb reanalyzed the public sequencing data and kept in-frame beta chains. Rows are unified per CDR3 protein, each entry keeping the most common DNA and genes. TCRdb, not the original authors, processed these V and J calls. Within this sample are roughly 750,000 distinct CDR3 sequences, with 21% of them counted one time only. In total, the top ten clones hold more than 4% of the sample.

Every donor in the study was a healthy Caucasian. The twin cohort comprised three pairs of female monozygotic twins, all aged about 18 to 30 years. RNA for TCR libraries was isolated from peripheral blood mononuclear cells. The CDR3 contains 14 residues, cysteine and phenylalanine counted. The sequence is cut down to CDR3 DNA, 42 bases in frame from base 1. V loses 6 bases at its end and J loses 10 bases; junction bases beyond the gene matches: 12. These data also featured in a second study, about T cells expressing NK-cell markers. As described in the second report: In sorted CD3+CD56+NKG2C+, CD3+CD56+NKG2C- and CD3+CD56-NKG2C+ T-cell subsets from several donors, TCR beta-chain repertoires were profiled. Of the eight sequenced donors, seven were found to be HCMV-seropositive and one was found to be HCMV-seronegative. To restrict sorting to alphabetaTCR-expressing T cells, an anti-gammadeltaTCR antibody was added in several experiments. In over five donors, the dominant CD3+CD56+NKG2C+ clonotypes were found to rank among the top 10 CD8+ clonotypes and to make up about 1.0-7.5% of CD8+ T cells. Those dominant clonotypes were again the most abundant among CD3+CD56-NKG2C+ cells in a handful of donors, at about 28.3-65%. Whether the expanded NKG2C-expressing T cell clones were specific for HCMV antigens was left unclear. The study sequenced eight donors, all healthy volunteers chosen at random: three men and five women. HCMV serostatus was determined by detecting HCMV-specific IgG in serum with a commercial ELISA kit. Bulk peripheral blood T-cell repertoires were additionally sequenced from unsorted PBMC for six donors. Reads were demultiplexed and grouped by UMI with MIGEC, and clonotypes were assembled and quantified with MiTCR. To remove erroneous sequences, TCR cDNA sequences were retained only when supported by two or more reads. The tcR package was used for downstream repertoire analysis, and clonotypes were matched across fractions by CDR3 nucleotide sequence plus V segment. Antigen specificity was annotated against VDJdb with VDJmatch, allowing one amino acid substitution in CDR3.

Source material: PBMCs. The V gene is TRBV12-3 or TRBV12-4 and the J gene is TRBJ2-1; TRBD1 fits 7 bases in the junction. This TCR derives from a woman younger than 30 in good health. The DNA sequence reads TGTGCCAGCAGGCCCGGGACAGAGCCATGGGAGCAGTTCTTC. This gives the protein CASRPGTEPWEQFF.